This paragraph covers one T cell receptor beta chain sequence. Its antigen is still unknown. This entry is derived from a study of Ad26.COV2.S vaccination and SARS-CoV-2 variants. Study-wide context: The Ad26.COV2.S arm of the COV1001 trial was where the donor was placed. Study-wide results and limits: Following vaccination, spike-specific CD8+ and CD4+ T cell responses reportedly exhibited substantial breadth.

TCRdb's copy holds only in-frame clones and misses some; the assay was immunoSEQ multiplex PCR. The table lists approximately 400,000 clones, 83% of them singletons. The V end lost 0 bases, the J end lost 0 bases, and 6 bases lay between the germline ends. Germline loops: CDR1 MNHEY, CDR2 SVGEGT. This CDR3 has 16 residues. Indicated treatment: roughly 18 received Ad26.COV2.S at low or high dose, single or two shots; five or six received placebo; per-sample allocation not given. After the first vaccine or placebo injection, samples were drawn on day 63. Donor was an adult aged 18-55 years in Boston. The gene calls are TRBV6-2 or TRBV6-3 and TRBJ2-6; D not certain. This receptor was identified in a person aged 18-65 years who received the Ad26.COV2.S COVID-19 vaccine or a placebo. The material sequenced was peripheral blood, taken in a trial of Ad26.COV2.S vaccine versus placebo. CDR3: CASSYSLNSGANVLTF. CDR3 nucleotide sequence: TGTGCCAGCAGTTACTCGCTAAACTCTGGGGCCAACGTCCTGACTTTC.